Listed here are 31 T cell receptor beta chains from one sample, sequenced in a study of OX40 agonist ivuxolimab in advanced cancers. Libraries were made using the immunoSEQ multiplex PCR assay. TCRdb took this table from immuneACCESS and kept in-frame rearrangements with V and J called. Such tables lack part of the clones; where checked against another copy, unresolved V genes explain under half of the gap, and the rest is unexplained. This sample holds 3,100 or so clones; around 78% were observed only once. The leading ten clones occupy over 30% of the sample. The sequencing here drew on CD4+ or CD8+ T cells sorted from blood, taken in a trial of the OX40 agonist ivuxolimab. These receptor sequences come from an adult with an advanced solid tumor such as melanoma, head and neck, liver or kidney cancer.

This chain uses TRBV10-3 with TRBJ2-7, with 8 positions matching TRBD1. Germline lookup yields CDR1 ENHRY and CDR2 SYGVKD. The V gene end was trimmed by 7 bases and the J gene end by 0 bases; junction bases not matched to a gene: 5. The CDR3 consists of 14 residues. CDR3 DNA: TGTGCCATCAAAAGACAGGGGAGCTCCTACGAGCAGTACTTC. Amino acids: CAIKRQGSSYEQYF.

The chain combines TRBV2 with TRBJ2-3; 13 bases match TRBD2. This CDR3 is 17 amino acids long. CDR1 SNHLY and CDR2 FYNNEI come from the germline V gene. V was clipped by 5 bases and J by 2 bases; unmatched bases: 7. CDR3 protein: CASSRPGLAGVTDTQYF. Here the CDR3 DNA reads TGTGCCAGCAGTAGGCCTGGACTAGCGGGAGTCACAGATACGCAGTATTTT.

The chain is built from TRBV9 and TRBJ2-3; 12 positions agree with TRBD2. CDR1 is SGDLS, CDR2 YYNGEE, per germline. The trim removed 4 bases at V and 0 bases at J, leaving 12 bases unmatched. This CDR3 has 19 amino acids. The CDR3 sequence is CASSPLWTSGAASTDTQYF. For the CDR3, the DNA is TGTGCCAGCAGCCCCCTCTGGACTAGCGGGGCCGCTAGCACAGATACGCAGTATTTT.

The V and J genes are TRBV7-2 and TRBJ2-2; no clear D. The ends were cut back, 4 bases at V and 4 bases at J, with 7 bases in the middle. Germline V gene lookup returns CDR1 SGHTA and CDR2 FQGNSA. The CDR3 has 13 amino acids. The CDR3 spells CASSSGLTGELFF. CDR3 DNA: TGTGCCAGCAGCTCGGGTCTCACCGGGGAGCTGTTTTTT.

In its sample, this clone was seen a few times. V usage is TRBV2 and J usage is TRBJ2-1; D is perhaps TRBD2 (7 bases). The V gene's germline CDR1 is SNHLY and CDR2 FYNNEI. The ends were cut back, 10 bases at V and 0 bases at J, with 22 bases in the middle. This CDR3 region has 17 residues. CDR3 sequence reads: CATQTFGGGSSYNEQFF. CDR3 sequence (DNA): TGTGCCACCCAGACTTTTGGCGGGGGCTCCTCCTACAATGAGCAGTTCTTC.

This chain links TRBV15 with TRBJ2-3; TRBD1 might be the D (6 bases). Trimming took 0 bases from V and 0 from J, leaving 13 bases between them. Germline V gene sequence: CDR1 LNHNV, CDR2 YYDKDF (reference sequence). This CDR3 is 17 amino acids long. CDR3 protein: CATSRDGTPSSTDTQYF. The CDR3 DNA is TGTGCCACCAGCAGAGACGGGACACCGTCTAGCACAGATACGCAGTATTTT.

This clone was recorded once. V usage is TRBV5-8 and J usage is TRBJ2-1; tentatively, D is TRBD2 (6 bases). This CDR3 spans 12 amino acids. Per germline, CDR1 SGHTS and CDR2 YDEGEE. The V end was cut by 8 bases, the J end by 8 bases, with 14 bases between. The CDR3 DNA follows: TGTGCCAGTCAACTTAGGAGGGATGAGCAGTTCTTC. Encoded protein: CASQLRRDEQFF.

The chain is built from TRBV5-1 and TRBJ2-1, with D perhaps TRBD2 (5 bases). The CDR3 is made up of 14 amino acids. The germline V gene encodes CDR1 SGHRS and CDR2 YFSETQ. V was cut by 8 bases and J by 4 bases, with 16 bases left in between. The CDR3 region is CASSDAGTYNEQFF. In DNA, the CDR3 is TGCGCCAGTAGCGACGCCGGTACATACAATGAGCAGTTCTTC. Full variable domain (rest looked up from reference TRBV5-1 and TRBJ2-1): KAGVTQTPRYLIKTRGQQVTLSCSPISGHRSVSWYQQTPGQGLQFLFEYFSETQRNKGNFPGRFSGRQFSNSRSEMNVSTLELGDSALYLCASSDAGTYNEQFFGPGTRLTVL.

This chain connects TRBV30 to TRBJ2-3, with D possibly TRBD1 on 5 matching bases. There are 15 residues in the CDR3. Germline V CDR1 and CDR2: GTSNPN, SVGIG (reference sequence). Deletions cut 0 bases from V and 0 bases from J, with 10 bases between. In nucleotides, the CDR3 is TGTGCCTGGAGTGTGGCAGGGATGAGCACAGATACGCAGTATTTT. The encoded protein is CAWSVAGMSTDTQYF.

The chain carries TRBV7-9 and TRBJ2-5; tentative D call: TRBD1 (5 bases). This CDR3 is built from 12 residues. V was pared by 5 bases and J by 4 bases, with 8 bases between. The germline V gene encodes CDR1 SEHNR and CDR2 FQNEAQ (reference sequence). The CDR3, as DNA: TGTGCCAGCAGCAGCCAGGGAGAGACCCAGTACTTC. Its translation: CASSSQGETQYF. Full variable domain (remainder filled in from reference TRBV7-9 and TRBJ2-5): DTGVSQNPRHKITKRGQNVTFRCDPISEHNRLYWYRQTLGQGPEFLTYFQNEAQLEKSRLLSDRFSAERPKGSFSTLEIQRTEQGDSAMYLCASSSQGETQYFGPGTRLLVL.

This sequence joins TRBV9 and TRBJ2-2; 7 bases fit TRBD1. In germline, CDR1 is SGDLS, CDR2 YYNGEE. This CDR3 is built from 15 residues. V lost 3 bases, J lost 1 base, and 3 bases stayed unmatched. The CDR3 loop is CASSDRTGNTGELFF. Here the CDR3 DNA reads TGTGCCAGCAGCGACCGGACAGGGAACACCGGGGAGCTGTTTTTT.

By frequency in the sample, this clone is medium-sized (0.01 to 0.1%). In the same sample, other DNA sequences code for this CDR3. CDR3 sequence reads: CAWSEGAGPSSHYEQYF. CDR3 nucleotides: TGTGCCTGGAGTGAAGGGGCGGGTCCGAGCTCCCACTACGAGCAGTACTTC. This chain uses TRBV30 with TRBJ2-7; TRBD1 or TRBD2 may be the D gene (5 bases each). This CDR3 contains 17 residues. The V end lost 1 base, the J end lost 3 bases, and 22 bases lay between the germline ends. Per the germline V gene, CDR1 is GTSNPN and CDR2 is SVGIG (reference sequence).

The chain links TRBV2 to TRBJ1-4, with 10 bases identical to TRBD1. With V trimmed by 8 bases and J by 0 bases, 0 bases remained unmatched. The CDR3 contains 14 residues. The V gene's germline CDR1 is SNHLY and CDR2 FYNNEI. This CDR3 is CASGTGATNEKLFF. In DNA form, the CDR3 reads TGTGCCAGCGGGACAGGGGCAACTAATGAAAAACTGTTTTTT.

V and J are TRBV19 and TRBJ2-7; unclear D gene. Germline values: CDR1 LNHDA, CDR2 SQIVND (reference sequence). V lost 3 bases and J 1 base, leaving 16 bases between the germline ends. This CDR3 region has 16 residues. DNA for the CDR3: TGTGCCAGTAGTATTCGGTCGTGGACCGAATCCTACGAGCAGTACTTC. This translates into CASSIRSWTESYEQYF.

The chain uses TRBV5-4 and TRBJ1-4, with unresolved D. The germline V and J ends were trimmed by 0 bases and 8 bases, with 8 bases remaining between them. The CDR3 is made up of 13 amino acids. Germline-derived CDR1 and CDR2 are SGHNT and YYREEE (reference sequence). Here the CDR3 DNA reads TGTGCCAGCAGCTTGGGCGGAGAAGAAAAACTGTTTTTT. This encodes CASSLGGEEKLFF.

This clone was counted only a few times. The CDR3 sequence: CASSLGTAGVLFF. The CDR3 bases are TGTGCCAGCAGTTTAGGGACCGCGGGCGTTCTGTTTTTT. The chain links TRBV27 to TRBJ2-2, with D possibly being TRBD1 or TRBD2 (5 bases each). V lost 2 bases to trimming and J lost 14 bases, with 15 bases between them. The germline CDR1 and CDR2 sequences are MNHEY and SMNVEV (reference sequence). CDR3 length equals 13 residues.

This clone was counted a few times. The chain has TRBV10-3 and TRBJ2-7, with a weak D call TRBD1 (6 bases). This CDR3 contains 13 residues. Germline V CDR1 and CDR2: ENHRY, SYGVKD. V lost 11 bases, J lost 3 bases, and 17 bases lay in between. CDR3 in amino acids: CAVSGVRGYEQYF. In DNA form, the CDR3 reads TGTGCCGTTTCAGGGGTAAGGGGCTACGAGCAGTACTTC.

The rearrangement joins TRBV29-1 to TRBJ2-7; D perhaps matches TRBD1 (5 bases). This CDR3 has 14 residues. The germline V gene has CDR1 SQVTM and CDR2 ANQGSEA. Trimming left V 4 bases short and J 5 bases short, with 18 bases between. The CDR3 nucleotides are TGCAGCGTTGGGGGTGGGGCGGCAGTTCACGAGCAGTACTTC. Protein product: CSVGGGAAVHEQYF.

In its sample, this clone was seen once. The chain carries TRBV11-2 and TRBJ2-7; 13 bases match TRBD2. V shed 1 base and J 7 bases; nucleotides not matched to a gene: 7. CDR3 length: 16 residues. Germline CDR1 reads SGHAT; CDR2 reads FQNNGV. The CDR3 sequence: CASSLGHGLAGEEQYF. The DNA of the CDR3 is TGTGCCAGCAGCTTAGGACACGGACTAGCGGGAGAAGAGCAGTACTTC.

This clone was seen once. J is TRBJ1-5 and V is TRBV5-1; 7 nucleotides line up with TRBD1. This CDR3 has 19 residues. Germline V gene sequence: CDR1 SGHRS, CDR2 YFSETQ. Trimming cost V 6 bases and J 7 bases; bases outside gene matches: 25. CDR3 DNA: TGCGCCAGCAAATTGCCCACCCCCACAGACAGACAGGGCCACCAGCCCCAGCATTTT. Translating gives CASKLPTPTDRQGHQPQHF. The complete variable domain, with remaining parts taken from reference TRBV5-1 and TRBJ1-5, reads KAGVTQTPRYLIKTRGQQVTLSCSPISGHRSVSWYQQTPGQGLQFLFEYFSETQRNKGNFPGRFSGRQFSNSRSEMNVSTLELGDSALYLCASKLPTPTDRQGHQPQHFGDGTRLSIL.

The V call is TRBV29-1, the J call TRBJ2-7; possibly TRBD2 for D (6 bases). Trimming pared 0 bases from V and 3 bases from J, leaving 21 bases between. This CDR3 region has 17 residues. From germline, CDR1 is SQVTM and CDR2 ANQGSEA. CDR3 DNA sequence: TGCAGCGTTGAAGATCAATGGGAGGTCTCGGGTTACTACGAGCAGTACTTC. Translation: CSVEDQWEVSGYYEQYF.

This clone was seen a single time. The chain joins TRBV4-3 to TRBJ1-1; a weak D match, TRBD1 (6 bases). V was shortened by 0 bases and J by 4 bases, with 15 bases between the two germline ends. The CDR3 spans 16 residues. In germline, CDR1 is LGHNA, CDR2 YSLEER. CDR3 nucleotides: TGCGCCAGCAGCCAAGATCTACAGGGATCAAGCACTGAAGCTTTCTTT. This gives the protein CASSQDLQGSSTEAFF.

The gene calls are TRBV5-4 and TRBJ1-4, with D tentatively TRBD1 (6 bases). Trimming removed 0 bases from V and 12 bases from J, with 9 bases in between. CDR3 size: 12 residues. Germline V CDR1 and CDR2: SGHNT, YYREEE (reference sequence). The CDR3 sequence is CASSLEAGELFF. Here the CDR3 DNA reads TGTGCCAGCAGCTTGGAGGCAGGGGAACTGTTTTTT.

This chain links TRBV9 with TRBJ2-7; D is possibly TRBD1 (6 bases). From germline, CDR1 is SGDLS and CDR2 YYNGEE. Trimming removed 0 bases from V and 6 bases from J, with 13 bases in between. The CDR3 sequence is 14 residues long. CDR3 coding DNA: TGTGCCAGCAGCGTAGATTCAGGGGTCGGCGAGCAGTACTTC. Its translation: CASSVDSGVGEQYF.

The V call is TRBV5-6, the J call TRBJ2-5; no clear D. TRBJ2-7 explains the end of the DNA better; the J call may be wrong. Germline V gene sequence: CDR1 SGHDT, CDR2 YYEEEE. The CDR3 has 11 residues. This chain's CDR3 is CASSSRAEQYF. The DNA of the CDR3 is TGTGCCAGCAGTAGTCGGGCCGAGCAGTACTTC.

This clone is classed as large (0.1 to 1%). The chain couples TRBV19 to TRBJ1-1; D might be TRBD1 (6 bases). The length of the CDR3 is 14 residues. The V and J ends lost 7 bases and 0 bases respectively, with 12 bases between them. Germline V gene lookup returns CDR1 LNHDA and CDR2 SQIVND (reference sequence). This CDR3 is CASTAGALNTEAFF. DNA of the CDR3: TGTGCCAGTACTGCGGGGGCTCTGAACACTGAAGCTTTCTTT.

The chain couples TRBV2 to TRBJ2-5, with TRBD2 identical over 16 bases. V dropped 6 bases and J dropped 4; count of bases not matched to a gene: 5. This CDR3 is built from 16 residues. The germline V gene encodes CDR1 SNHLY and CDR2 FYNNEI. CDR3: CASRGLAGGPGETQYF. CDR3 bases: TGTGCCAGCAGGGGACTAGCGGGGGGGCCGGGAGAGACCCAGTACTTC.

The DNA for the CDR3 is TGTGCCAGCAGCTTGGGGACTTACAATGAGCAGTTCTTC. This sequence encodes CASSLGTYNEQFF. This rearrangement joins TRBV7-9 to TRBJ2-1; TRBD2 might be the D (6 bases). Germline CDR1 SEHNR, CDR2 FQNEAQ (reference sequence). The CDR3 runs 13 residues. V shed 3 bases and J shed 4 bases, with 7 bases lying between them.

V usage is TRBV11-2 and J usage is TRBJ2-5; D uncertain. The CDR3 loop spans 13 amino acids. The ends were cut back, 0 bases at V and 5 bases at J, with 7 bases in the middle. The germline CDR1 and CDR2 sequences are SGHAT and FQNNGV. CDR3: CASSLDTTETQYF. DNA for the CDR3: TGTGCCAGCAGCTTAGATACTACCGAGACCCAGTACTTC.

The rearrangement uses TRBV28 and TRBJ1-1, with D possibly being TRBD1 (5 bases). The germline CDR1 and CDR2 sequences are MDHEN and SYDVKM. V was pared by 7 bases and J by 11 bases, with 23 bases between. There are 14 residues in the CDR3. The CDR3 spells CASNLASGVHRAFF. CDR3 DNA sequence: TGTGCCAGCAACCTTGCTAGCGGGGTACACAGGGCTTTCTTT.

This clone was seen once. V gene TRBV6-6 combines with J gene TRBJ1-1, with a weak D call TRBD1 (5 bases). The germline V gene has CDR1 MNHNY and CDR2 SVGAGI (reference sequence). The CDR3 runs 11 residues. The V end was cut by 7 bases, the J end by 5 bases, with 8 bases between. In DNA, the CDR3 is TGTGCCAGCATCCGGGGGACTGAAGCTTTCTTT. Residues: CASIRGTEAFF.